The TCR beta chain under discussion was sequenced for a study of T cells in Graves' hyperthyroidism and ophthalmopathy. Patients with uncontrolled infections, other autoimmune diseases, pregnancy or lactation were excluded. From RNA transcripts, TCR beta CDR3 regions were amplified. First-round RT-PCR of the TCR CDR3 relied on the HTBI primer set. TCRdb passed the multiplex PCR reads through MiXCR, listing each CDR3 protein once. The profile shows about 840,000 distinct CDR3 sequences, 38% of them singletons. Note on this clonotype: A read error is possible here, since a much larger clone lies one base away.

Germline CDR1 reads SGHTA; CDR2 reads FQGNSA. The CDR3 is 14 amino acids. V lost 1 base to trimming and J lost 7 bases, with 11 bases between them. This receptor was obtained from a man aged 18-30 years with Graves' hyperthyroidism. Sequenced sample: blood. The rearrangement joins TRBV7-2 to TRBJ1-5; tentatively, D is TRBD1 (5 bases). The CDR3: CASSLGGFRQPQHF. The CDR3 bases are TGTGCCAGCAGCTTAGGGGGGTTTAGGCAGCCCCAGCATTTT.